What follows is one T cell receptor beta chain and its context. Its antigen is unknown. Regions amplified from RNA transcripts were the TCR beta CDR3 regions. TCR CDR3 underwent first-round RT-PCR with the HTBI primer set. TCRdb passed the multiplex PCR reads through MiXCR, listing each CDR3 protein once. The sample has about 640,000 distinct CDR3 sequences, 20% seen once. Patients having uncontrolled infection, another autoimmune disease, pregnancy or lactation were not included. The authors took PBMCs from 7.5 to 10 ml fresh peripheral blood. V lost 2 bases to trimming and J lost 4 bases, with 9 bases between them. CDR1 and CDR2 from the germline V gene are MNHNY and SVGAGI (reference sequence). CDR3 length equals 14 residues. The sample belongs to a study of T cells in Graves' hyperthyroidism and ophthalmopathy. Findings and limits, study-wide: From stable hyperthyroidism, ophthalmopathy was set apart by a 13 V-J model.

Input material: blood. This sequence joins TRBV6-6 and TRBJ1-3; D gene unclear. The receptor's source is a man aged 30 to 39 with Graves' ophthalmopathy. The CDR3 nucleotides read TGTGCCAGCAGTTACAGCAGATACGGAAACACCATATATTTT. This encodes CASSYSRYGNTIYF.